This T cell receptor (beta chain) is from a study of metastatic and nonmetastatic thyroid tumors. Study-level information: Repertoires from blood and tumor or nodule tissue of malignant and benign thyroid patients were compared.

Germline V CDR1 and CDR2: SGHNT, YENEEA. The CDR3 is made up of 15 amino acids. V dropped 5 bases and J dropped 5; count of bases not matched to a gene: 8. Under the authors' procedure: Clinicopathological groups of papillary thyroid cancer showed CDR3 differences that were used to build a distant-metastasis classifier. TCRdb re-analyzed the PCR reads through MiXCR. TCRdb, not the original authors, processed these V and J calls. The sample has approximately 34,000 clones; about 20% are singletons. None of the patients had undergone any treatment ahead of thyroid surgery. Findings and limits, study-wide: A significant increase in TCR beta diversity was reportedly seen in malignant thyroid tumors relative to benign nodules, in blood and tumor.

This clone has a count of ten or more. The antigen remains unidentified. The clonotype was recovered from a female donor with papillary thyroid cancer or a benign thyroid nodule (not recorded which). Some clones in this sample may be carry-over from other donors' samples. Sequenced input: blood. The V and J genes are TRBV11-3 and TRBJ2-5, with TRBD2 matching over 10 bases. The CDR3 DNA reads TGTGCCAGCAGCCTAGCGGGAGATGGTCGGGAGACCCAGTACTTC. It codes for CASSLAGDGRETQYF.